This T cell receptor beta chain was sequenced during a study of PD-L1 blockade in urothelial cancer. Study-level background: The patients first took atezolizumab in about 2014, receiving 1,200 mg intravenously every 3 weeks.

The ends were cut back, 0 bases at V and 2 bases at J, with 5 bases in the middle. Germline V gene data show CDR1 as GTSNPN and CDR2 as SVGIG (reference sequence). The CDR3 sequence is 13 residues long. TCRdb keeps only in-frame clones here, not all; method: immunoSEQ multiplex PCR. The sample has about 41,000 clones, over 75% seen once. This chain joins TRBV30 and TRBJ1-5, with D possibly matching TRBD1 (5 bases). The receptor comes from a man aged 55-75 years with urothelial cancer. This specimen was PBMCs, taken around atezolizumab (anti-PD-L1) treatment. The CDR3 sequence: CAWSVGGNQPQHF. The CDR3 DNA follows: TGTGCCTGGAGTGTAGGGGGCAATCAGCCCCAGCATTTT.